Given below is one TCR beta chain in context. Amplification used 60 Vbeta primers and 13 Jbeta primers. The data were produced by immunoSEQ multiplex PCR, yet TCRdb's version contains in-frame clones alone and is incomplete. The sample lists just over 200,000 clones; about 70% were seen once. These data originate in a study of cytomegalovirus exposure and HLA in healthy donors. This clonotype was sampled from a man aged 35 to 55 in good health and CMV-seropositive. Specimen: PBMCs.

This CDR3 is CASIAGVNTGELFF. The DNA for the CDR3 is TGTGCCAGCATTGCGGGGGTGAACACCGGGGAGCTGTTTTTT. J is TRBJ2-2 and V is TRBV2, with 7 nucleotides matching TRBD2. CDR3 length equals 14 residues. Trimming removed 7 bases from V and 1 base from J; junction bases left unmatched: 3. Germline CDR1 SNHLY, CDR2 FYNNEI.